The source of this T cell receptor (beta chain) is a study of blood T cell repertoires in COVID-19. Measured with immunoSEQ multiplex PCR; TCRdb has only the in-frame clones, and not every one. The sample yields hundreds of thousands of clones, more than 75% seen once. Germline V gene data show CDR1 as SGHNT and CDR2 as YYREEE (reference sequence). The CDR3 totals 16 residues. V shed 4 bases and J 2 bases; nucleotides not matched to a gene: 8. J is TRBJ1-3 and V is TRBV5-4; 8 bases are a match to TRBD1. The receptor's source is a man between 40 and 49 years old in a cohort exposed to, infected with or recovered from COVID-19 (not recorded which). The sequenced material came from PBMCs or T cells enriched from blood (not recorded which). The CDR3 here is CASSPQGGVAGNTIYF. CDR3 nucleotides: TGTGCCAGCAGCCCACAGGGGGGGGTCGCTGGAAACACCATATATTTT.